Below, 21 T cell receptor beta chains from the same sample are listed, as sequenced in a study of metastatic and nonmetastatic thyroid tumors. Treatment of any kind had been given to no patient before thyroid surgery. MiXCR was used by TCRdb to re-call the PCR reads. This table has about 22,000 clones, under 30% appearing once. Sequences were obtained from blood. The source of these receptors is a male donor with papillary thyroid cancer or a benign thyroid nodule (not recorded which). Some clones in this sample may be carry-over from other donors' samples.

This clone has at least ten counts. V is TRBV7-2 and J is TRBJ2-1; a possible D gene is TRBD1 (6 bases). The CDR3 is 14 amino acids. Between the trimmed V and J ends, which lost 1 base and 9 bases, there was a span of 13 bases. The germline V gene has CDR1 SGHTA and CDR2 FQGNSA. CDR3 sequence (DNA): TGTGCCAGCAGCTTAGGGGGGCGCGTCCGTGAGCAGTTCTTC. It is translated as CASSLGGRVREQFF. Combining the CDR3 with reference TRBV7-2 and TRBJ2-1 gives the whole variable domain GAGVSQSPSNKVTEKGKDVELRCDPISGHTALYWYRQSLGQGLEFLIYFQGNSAPDKSGLPSDRFSAERTGGSVSTLTIQRTQQEDSAVYLCASSLGGRVREQFFGPGTRLTVL.

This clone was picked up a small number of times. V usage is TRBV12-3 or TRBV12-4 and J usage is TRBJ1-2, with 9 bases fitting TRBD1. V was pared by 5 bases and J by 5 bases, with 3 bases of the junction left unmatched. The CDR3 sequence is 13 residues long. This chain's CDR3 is CASSPGTGYGYTF. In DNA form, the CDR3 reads TGTGCCAGCAGTCCCGGGACAGGGTATGGCTACACCTTC.

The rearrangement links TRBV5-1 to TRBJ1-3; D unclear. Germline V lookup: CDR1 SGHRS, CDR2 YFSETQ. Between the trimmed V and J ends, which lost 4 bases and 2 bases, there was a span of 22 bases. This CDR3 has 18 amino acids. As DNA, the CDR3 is TGCGCCAGCAGCCCAGAGGACGGACGGATTTACACTGGAAACACCATATATTTT. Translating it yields CASSPEDGRIYTGNTIYF.

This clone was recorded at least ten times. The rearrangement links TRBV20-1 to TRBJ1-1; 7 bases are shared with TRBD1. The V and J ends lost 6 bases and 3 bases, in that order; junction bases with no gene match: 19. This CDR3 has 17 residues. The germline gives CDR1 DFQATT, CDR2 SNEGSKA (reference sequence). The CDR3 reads CSAIRRQGEWWYTEAFF. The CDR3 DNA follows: TGCAGTGCGATCCGGCGACAGGGCGAATGGTGGTACACTGAAGCTTTCTTT.

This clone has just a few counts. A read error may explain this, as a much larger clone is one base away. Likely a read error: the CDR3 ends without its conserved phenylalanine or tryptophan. The CDR3 nucleotides read TGCAGTGCTACCGGGACTAGCGTGTCCAATGAGCAGTTCTCC. It translates to CSATGTSVSNEQFS. The chain carries TRBV20-1 and TRBJ2-1, with 10 bases identical to TRBD2. In germline, CDR1 is DFQATT, CDR2 SNEGSKA (reference sequence). This CDR3 region has 14 residues. Germline trimming cut 4 bases from V and 6 bases from J; bases unmatched to any gene: 6.

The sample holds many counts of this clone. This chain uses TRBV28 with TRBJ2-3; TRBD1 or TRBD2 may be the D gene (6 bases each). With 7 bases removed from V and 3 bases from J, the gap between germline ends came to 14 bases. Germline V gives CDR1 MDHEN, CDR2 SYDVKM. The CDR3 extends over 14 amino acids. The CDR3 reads CASKGTGATDTQYF. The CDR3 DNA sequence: TGTGCCAGCAAAGGGACGGGGGCTACAGATACGCAGTATTTT.

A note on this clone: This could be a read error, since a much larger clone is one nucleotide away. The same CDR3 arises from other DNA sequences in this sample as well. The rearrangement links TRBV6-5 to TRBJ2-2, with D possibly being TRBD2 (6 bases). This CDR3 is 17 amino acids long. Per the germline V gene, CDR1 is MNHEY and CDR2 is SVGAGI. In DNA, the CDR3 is TGTGCCAGCAGTTACCCTGGGTCGGGGACGAGGACGGGGGAGCTGTTTTTC. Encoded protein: CASSYPGSGTRTGELFF.

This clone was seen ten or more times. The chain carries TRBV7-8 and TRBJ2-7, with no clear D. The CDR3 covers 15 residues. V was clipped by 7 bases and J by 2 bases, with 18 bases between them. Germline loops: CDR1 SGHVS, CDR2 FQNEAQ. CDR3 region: CASTISVPGPYEQYF. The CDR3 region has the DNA TGTGCCAGCACCATCTCGGTGCCGGGCCCCTACGAGCAGTACTTC.

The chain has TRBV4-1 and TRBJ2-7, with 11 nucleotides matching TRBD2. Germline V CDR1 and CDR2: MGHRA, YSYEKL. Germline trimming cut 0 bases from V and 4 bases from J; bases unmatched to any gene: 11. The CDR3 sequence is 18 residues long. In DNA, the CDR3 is TGCGCCAGCAGCCAAGAGGGGTTAACTAGCGGGAGTTTGTACGAGCAGTACTTC. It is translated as CASSQEGLTSGSLYEQYF.

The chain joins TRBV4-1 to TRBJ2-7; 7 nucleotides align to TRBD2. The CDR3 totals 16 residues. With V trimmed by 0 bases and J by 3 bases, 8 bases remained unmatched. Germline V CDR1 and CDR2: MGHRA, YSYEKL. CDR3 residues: CASSQDGAGTIYEQYF. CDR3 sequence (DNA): TGCGCCAGCAGCCAAGATGGAGCGGGGACCATCTACGAGCAGTACTTC.

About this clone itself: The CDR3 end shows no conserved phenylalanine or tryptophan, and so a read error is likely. The chain's CDR3 is CASSPWDGENQYI. The CDR3 bases are TGTGCCAGCAGCCCATGGGACGGAGAGAACCAGTACATC. This rearrangement joins TRBV13 to TRBJ2-5, with D tentatively TRBD1 or TRBD2 (5 bases each). Germline-derived CDR1 and CDR2 are PRHDT and FYEKMQ (reference sequence). This CDR3 has 13 residues.

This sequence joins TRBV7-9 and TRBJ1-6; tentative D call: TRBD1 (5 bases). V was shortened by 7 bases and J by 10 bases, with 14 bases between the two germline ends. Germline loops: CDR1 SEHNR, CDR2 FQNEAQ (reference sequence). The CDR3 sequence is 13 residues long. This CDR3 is CASTPSGTSPLHF. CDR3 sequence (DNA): TGTGCCAGCACCCCAAGCGGGACGTCACCCCTCCACTTT.

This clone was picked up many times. CDR3 residues: CSARDLGRGSLYEQYF. CDR3 in DNA: TGCAGTGCTAGAGATTTAGGCAGGGGATCGCTCTACGAGCAGTACTTC. J is TRBJ2-7 and V is TRBV20-1; a weak D match, TRBD1 (6 bases). V was cut by 0 bases and J by 3 bases, with 18 bases left in between. Looked up from germline, CDR1 is DFQATT and CDR2 is SNEGSKA (reference sequence). CDR3 length equals 16 residues.

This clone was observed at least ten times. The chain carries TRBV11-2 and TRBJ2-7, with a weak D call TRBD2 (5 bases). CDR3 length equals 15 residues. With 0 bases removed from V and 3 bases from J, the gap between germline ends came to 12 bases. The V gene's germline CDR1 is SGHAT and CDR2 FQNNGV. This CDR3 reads CASSLEVGAHYEQYF. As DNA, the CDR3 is TGTGCCAGCAGCTTAGAGGTGGGAGCGCACTACGAGCAGTACTTC.

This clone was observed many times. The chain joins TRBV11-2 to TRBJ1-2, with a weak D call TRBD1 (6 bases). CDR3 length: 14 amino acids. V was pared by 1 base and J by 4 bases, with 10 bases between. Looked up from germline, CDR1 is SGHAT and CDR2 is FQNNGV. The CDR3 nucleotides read TGTGCCAGCAGCTTAGCCGCAGGGGCCTATGGCTACACCTTC. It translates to CASSLAAGAYGYTF. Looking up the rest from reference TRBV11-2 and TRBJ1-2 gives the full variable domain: EAGVAQSPRYKIIEKRQSVAFWCNPISGHATLYWYQQILGQGPKLLIQFQNNGVVDDSQLPKDRFSAERLKGVDSTLKIQPAKLEDSAVYLCASSLAAGAYGYTFGSGTRLTVV.

CDR3 region: CSASNPLAGFDNEQFF. The CDR3 nucleotides read TGCAGTGCTAGTAACCCCCTAGCGGGATTTGACAATGAGCAGTTCTTC. The chain combines TRBV20-1 with TRBJ2-1; 9 nucleotides match TRBD2. Germline V gives CDR1 DFQATT, CDR2 SNEGSKA (reference sequence). The CDR3 is 16 amino acids. V lost 3 bases, J lost 5 bases, and 11 bases stayed unmatched.

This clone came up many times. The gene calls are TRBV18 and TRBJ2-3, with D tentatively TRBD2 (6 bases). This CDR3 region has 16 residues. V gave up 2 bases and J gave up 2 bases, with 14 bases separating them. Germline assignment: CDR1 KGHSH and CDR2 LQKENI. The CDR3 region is CASSPTGVGHTDTQYF. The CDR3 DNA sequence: TGTGCCAGCTCACCAACGGGGGTTGGACACACAGATACGCAGTATTTT.

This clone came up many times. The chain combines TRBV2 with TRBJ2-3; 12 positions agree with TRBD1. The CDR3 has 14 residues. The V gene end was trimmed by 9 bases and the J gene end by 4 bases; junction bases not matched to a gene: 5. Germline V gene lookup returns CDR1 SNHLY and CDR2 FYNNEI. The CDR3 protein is CARPGTGGPDTQYF. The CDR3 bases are TGTGCCAGACCCGGGACAGGGGGCCCAGATACGCAGTATTTT.

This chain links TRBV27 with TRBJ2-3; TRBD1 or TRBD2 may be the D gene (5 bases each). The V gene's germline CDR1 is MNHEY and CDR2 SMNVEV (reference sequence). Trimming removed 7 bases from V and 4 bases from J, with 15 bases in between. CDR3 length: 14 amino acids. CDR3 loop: CASKLARGADTQYF. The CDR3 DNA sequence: TGTGCCAGCAAGCTAGCCCGAGGGGCAGATACGCAGTATTTT.

The DNA for the CDR3 is TGCAGTGCACCCATCCTAAACACTGAAGCTTTCTTT. Translating gives CSAPILNTEAFF. This chain links TRBV20-1 with TRBJ1-1; D remains ambiguous. Germline assignment: CDR1 DFQATT and CDR2 SNEGSKA (reference sequence). Trimming shortened V by 6 bases and J by 2 bases, and 10 bases separated the two germline ends. CDR3 size: 12 residues.

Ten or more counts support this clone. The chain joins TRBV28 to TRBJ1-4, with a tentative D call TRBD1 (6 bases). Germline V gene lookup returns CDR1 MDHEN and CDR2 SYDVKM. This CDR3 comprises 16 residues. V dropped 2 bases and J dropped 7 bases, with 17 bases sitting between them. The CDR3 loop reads CASSLPGGGSGEKLFF. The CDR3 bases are TGTGCCAGCAGTTTACCGGGGGGCGGGAGTGGTGAAAAACTGTTTTTT. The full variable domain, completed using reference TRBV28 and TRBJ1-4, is DVKVTQSSRYLVKRTGEKVFLECVQDMDHENMFWYRQDPGLGLRLIYFSYDVKMKEKGDIPEGYSVSREKKERFSLILESASTNQTSMYLCASSLPGGGSGEKLFFGSGTQLSVL.